A selection of T cell receptor beta chains follows, all from one sample in a study of blood T cell repertoires in COVID-19. The protocol was immunoSEQ multiplex PCR, while the TCRdb copy is restricted to in-frame clones and leaves out a portion. This table holds around 150,000 clones, 60% to 80% found once. Sequencing was carried out using peripheral blood. These receptors all come from a man aged 45 to 65 with active or convalescent COVID-19. The CDR3 runs from the conserved cysteine through the conserved F or W. D genes are given only for firm matches. Size is omitted from some rows. Given values are once, few, many or a class for expanded clones.

length | D | size | J | V | DNA | CDR3
14 | - | - | TRBJ1-5 | TRBV2 | TGTGCCAGCAGTGAATTCAGGGGCAATCAGCCCCAGCATTTT | CASSEFRGNQPQHF
15 | TRBD2 | - | TRBJ2-7 | TRBV5-6 | TGTGCCAGCAGCTTGGGGGCGGGAGCTTCTTACGAGCAGTACTTC | CASSLGAGASYEQYF
16 | TRBD2 | - | TRBJ2-3 | TRBV7-2 | TGTGCCAGCAGCTCCGCGGGAGGTGCTAGCACAGATACGCAGTATTTT | CASSSAGGASTDTQYF
16 | TRBD2 | once | TRBJ2-5 | TRBV19 | TGTGCCAGTAGTTCCAACCGGGGGGGGCGTAGGGAGACCCAGTACTTC | CASSSNRGGRRETQYF
15 | - | - | TRBJ2-1 | TRBV7-8 | TGTGCCAGCAGCTTACTTATGAGCTCCTACAATGAGCAGTTCTTC | CASSLLMSSYNEQFF
14 | TRBD1 | - | TRBJ2-5 | TRBV5-1 | TGCGCCAGCAGCTCTTCCGGGACAGTAGAGACCCAGTACTTC | CASSSSGTVETQYF
15 | TRBD2 | - | TRBJ2-7 | TRBV19 | TGTGCCAGTAGTATTAACCTAGCGGGGGCCTACGAGCAGTACTTC | CASSINLAGAYEQYF
14 | - | - | TRBJ2-1 | TRBV10-3 | TGTGCCATCAGTGAGCGGGATATCTGGAATGAGCAGTTCTTC | CAISERDIWNEQFF
13 | TRBD2 | - | TRBJ2-7 | TRBV5-6 | TGTGCCAGCAGCTTTAGCGGGAGGGCCGAGCAGTACTTC | CASSFSGRAEQYF
16 | - | - | TRBJ2-7 | TRBV24-1 | TGTGCCACCAGTGATGCCCGGGACAAGAGCTCCTACGAGCAGTACTTC | CATSDARDKSSYEQYF
15 | - | - | TRBJ1-3 | TRBV7-6 | TGTGCCAGCAGTCCGACCGCGGGGTCTGGAAACACCATATATTTT | CASSPTAGSGNTIYF
14 | TRBD1 | - | TRBJ2-1 | TRBV5-1 | TGCGCCAGCAGCTTCCACCGGGACAGCAATGAGCAGTTCTTC | CASSFHRDSNEQFF
13 | - | - | TRBJ2-3 | TRBV9 | TGTGCCAGCAGCGTCATGGTCGGTGATACGCAGTATTTT | CASSVMVGDTQYF
18 | - | - | TRBJ1-6 | TRBV15 | TGTGCCACCAGCAGAGATTTCGGGGGGCTCTCCTATAATTCACCCCTCCACTTT | CATSRDFGGLSYNSPLHF
13 | - | - | TRBJ1-4 | TRBV5-1 | TGCGCCAGCAGCTCAGGGGTGGGGGAAAAACTGTTTTTT | CASSSGVGEKLFF
17 | TRBD2 | few | TRBJ2-5 | TRBV7-2 | TGTGCCAGCAGCCGGGGAGGCGGGGGGGGAGTCGGAGAGACCCAGTACTTC | CASSRGGGGGVGETQYF
15 | TRBD1 | few | TRBJ2-7 | TRBV11-2 | TGTGCCAGCAGCTTAGAATCGAGACAGGGGGCCCGTTGGTACTTC | CASSLESRQGARWYF
14 | TRBD1 | few | TRBJ1-2 | TRBV6-5 | TGTGCCAGCACCCGGGACAGCACTAACTATGGCTACACCTTC | CASTRDSTNYGYTF
14 | TRBD1 | - | TRBJ2-3 | TRBV7-7 | TGTGCCAGCAGCTCCGGGGACAGGACAGATACGCAGTATTTT | CASSSGDRTDTQYF
13 | - | many | TRBJ2-7 | TRBV11-1 | TGTGCCAGCAGCTTATATTTTAGTACCGAGCAGTACTTC | CASSLYFSTEQYF
12 | - | - | TRBJ1-2 | TRBV29-1 | TGCAGCGTTGAAAGGGAGGGAGGTGGCTACACCTTC | CSVEREGGGYTF
17 | TRBD2 | - | TRBJ2-3 | TRBV12-5 | TGTGCTAGTGGTTTGGGATGGGGCGGGAGGGCGACAGATACGCAGTATTTT | CASGLGWGGRATDTQYF
14 | - | - | TRBJ1-1 | TRBV28 | TGTGCCAGCAGTTTACGCGGGATGAACACTGAAGCTTTCTTT | CASSLRGMNTEAFF
13 | - | - | TRBJ2-7 | TRBV7-8 | TGTGCCAGCAGCCCGAGGATACCCTACGAGCAGTACTTC | CASSPRIPYEQYF
18 | - | - | TRBJ2-4 | TRBV7-3 | TGTGCCAGCAGCTCCGAATACGCCCCGGCCGGCGGAAAAAACATTCAGTACTTC | CASSSEYAPAGGKNIQYF
16 | TRBD2 | many | TRBJ2-7 | TRBV11-2 | TGTGCCAGCAGCAACTCCTTCCTAGCGGGCTCCTACGAGCAGTACTTC | CASSNSFLAGSYEQYF
16 | - | - | TRBJ1-5 | TRBV2 | TGTGCCAGCAGTGACTCGAAGTCAGGCCGTAATCAGCCCCAGCATTTT | CASSDSKSGRNQPQHF
17 | TRBD1 | - | TRBJ1-5 | TRBV19 | TGTGCCAGTAGTAGAACAGGGGGCCCTGCTCGGGGACAGCCCCAGCATTTT | CASSRTGGPARGQPQHF
15 | - | - | TRBJ1-6 | TRBV5-1 | TGCGCCAGCAGCTTGGGTACGGCTCCGGGTTCACCCCTCCACTTT | CASSLGTAPGSPLHF
14 | - | - | TRBJ2-7 | TRBV7-9 | TGTGCCAGCAGCTTAGTGGTGGGCCAGGACGAGCAGTACTTC | CASSLVVGQDEQYF
12 | TRBD2 | - | TRBJ2-5 | TRBV2 | TGTGCCGGCGGACTAGCCCGGGAGACCCAGTACTTC | CAGGLARETQYF
15 | - | few | TRBJ2-7 | TRBV6-6 | TGTGCCAGTACTTCAACCGGCAGGAGCGGCTACGAGCAGTACTTC | CASTSTGRSGYEQYF
12 | - | - | TRBJ1-3 | TRBV19 | TGTGCCACCAGGAGGGGTGGAAACACCATATATTTT | CATRRGGNTIYF
14 | - | - | TRBJ2-7 | TRBV9 | TGTGCCAGCAGCGTAGGAGCGACCTCCTACGAGCAGTACTTC | CASSVGATSYEQYF
14 | - | - | TRBJ2-3 | TRBV3-1/TRBV3-2 | TGTGCCAGCAGCCCAACTGGGCTCGGAGATACGCAGTATTTT | CASSPTGLGDTQYF
13 | - | - | TRBJ2-7 | TRBV5-1 | TGCGCCAGCAGCTTGGACAGGGACTACGAGCAGTACTTC | CASSLDRDYEQYF
16 | TRBD1 | - | TRBJ2-3 | TRBV6-5 | TGTGCCAGCAGTTACTCGGAAGAGGGGGCAGGAGATACGCAGTATTTT | CASSYSEEGAGDTQYF
13 | TRBD1 | few | TRBJ1-2 | TRBV28 | TGTGCCAGCAGCAAGGACAGGGTCTATGGCTACACCTTC | CASSKDRVYGYTF
16 | TRBD1 | - | TRBJ1-2 | TRBV2 | TGTGCCAGCAGTCGGCAGGGGGGCGATGCTAACTATGGCTACACCTTC | CASSRQGGDANYGYTF
11 | - | few | TRBJ2-3 | TRBV2 | TGCGCCCCAGGGGGGTGGGATACGCAGTATTTT | CAPGGWDTQYF
15 | TRBD1 | - | TRBJ1-1 | TRBV3-1/TRBV3-2 | TGTGCCAGCAGCCAGATACAGGGGGTGAACACTGAAGCTTTCTTT | CASSQIQGVNTEAFF
17 | - | - | TRBJ2-4 | TRBV9 | TGTGCCAGCAGCGATCCAAGGGGGGGGCCCCTCGAAAACATTCAGTACTTC | CASSDPRGGPLENIQYF
12 | TRBD1 | - | TRBJ1-4 | TRBV29-1 | TGCAGCGTTACAGGGGGCGGTGAAAAACTGTTTTTT | CSVTGGGEKLFF
17 | TRBD1 | - | TRBJ1-3 | TRBV5-6 | TGTGCCAGCAGCTCTAGTGTGGACAGGGCTAGGCTGAACACCATATATTTT | CASSSSVDRARLNTIYF
15 | - | once | TRBJ1-1 | TRBV2 | TGTGCCAGCAGTTTGGGCAGCAGGGCGAACACTGAAGCTTTCTTT | CASSLGSRANTEAFF
11 | - | - | TRBJ2-7 | TRBV2 | TGTGCCAGCACTCCCGCCTACGAGCAGTACTTC | CASTPAYEQYF
15 | - | - | TRBJ2-2 | TRBV7-6 | TGTGCCAGCAGCTTAGCTCGCCTAGAGACCGGGGAGCTGTTTTTT | CASSLARLETGELFF
15 | TRBD2 | once | TRBJ2-7 | TRBV7-2 | TGTGCCAGTAACCTCAGGGGGACTAGCGCGTACGAGCAGTACTTC | CASNLRGTSAYEQYF
13 | - | - | TRBJ1-1 | TRBV6-5 | TGTGCCAGCAGTTATGGGGGGAGCACTGAAGCTTTCTTT | CASSYGGSTEAFF
15 | TRBD2 | - | TRBJ2-1 | TRBV5-1 | TGCGCCAGCATCGGGACTAGCGGGAGGGCCGGTGAGCAGTTCTTC | CASIGTSGRAGEQFF
15 | - | - | TRBJ2-2 | TRBV27 | TGTGCCAGCAGTCCTCGACAGGCTCTCACCGGGGAGCTGTTTTTT | CASSPRQALTGELFF